The rows below give T cell receptor beta chains drawn from one sample of a study of T cell repertoires in cytomegalovirus infection. TCRdb recomputed calls from the reads with MiXCR, one row per CDR3 protein. The repertoire holds some 130,000 distinct CDR3 sequences, with over 30% as singletons. No antigen is known for these receptors. This specimen consisted of CD8+ T cells from cultured PBMCs, obtained from culture after CMV antigen stimulation. The source of these receptors is a human donor in good health (CMV status not recorded). Some clones in this sample may be carry-over from other donors' samples. Both conserved end residues are part of each CDR3.

TRBV3-1,TRBJ2-1,CASSQLAGGKASSYNEQFF
TRBV11-2,TRBJ2-5,CASSPGTAYQETQYF
TRBV6-6,TRBJ2-1,CASSYSSPVDEQFF
TRBV2,TRBJ2-7,CASRTPGTALDLSYEQYF
TRBV20-1,TRBJ2-5,CSARVRTSWETQYF
TRBV5-4,TRBJ2-6,CASSSPGQGSGANVLTF
TRBV5-6,TRBJ2-3,CASSLDSLNTQYF
TRBV27,TRBJ2-2,CAVQAPGELFF
TRBV6-5,TRBJ1-5,CASSPDRGGQPQHF
TRBV28,TRBJ1-5,CASSLNSGLADQPQHF
TRBV19,TRBJ1-1,CASSWTGGGTAEAFF
TRBV7-8,TRBJ1-3,CASSKWPSGNTIYF
TRBV9,TRBJ1-6,CASSASRDNYNSPLHF
TRBV5-6,TRBJ2-1,CVSISLAGGNEQFF
TRBV7-6,TRBJ1-2,CASSLKPRYGYTF
TRBV7-9,TRBJ2-3,CASRTGTGVSDTQYF
TRBV28,TRBJ2-5,CASSALAGGGETQYF
TRBV6-2/TRBV6-3,TRBJ2-5,CASSSLKGGPQETQYF
TRBV19,TRBJ2-5,CASSIVGQETQYF
TRBV7-4,TRBJ2-2,CASSLGRETGELFF
TRBV9,TRBJ2-1,CASSVGSPVGNEQFF
TRBV2,TRBJ2-7,CATSAGTNYEQYF
TRBV29-1,TRBJ2-1,CSVTGASYNEQFF
TRBV7-6,TRBJ2-2,CASSYSGGATGELFF
TRBV11-2,TRBJ2-7,CASSLDWGSYEQYF
TRBV7-8,TRBJ1-2,CASRSEEYGYTF
TRBV12-3/TRBV12-4,TRBJ1-4,CASSPPGQEGEKLFF
TRBV2,TRBJ2-1,CASSDGQGSSYNEQFF
TRBV5-1,TRBJ2-1,CASSSWTGQISYNEQFF
TRBV28,TRBJ1-1,CASSLGTGITEAFF
TRBV6-8,TRBJ2-1,CASSSLTSGVSYNEQFF
TRBV3-1,TRBJ2-3,CASSQDGDRADTQYF
TRBV10-2,TRBJ2-3,CATRAGTGGTDTQYF
TRBV7-2,TRBJ2-5,CASSAAGPQETQYF
TRBV7-9,TRBJ1-4,CASSSPVSVNEKLFF
TRBV6-5,TRBJ2-1,CASSYSNGYNEQFF
TRBV2,TRBJ2-7,CASSTPGQGPPEQYF
TRBV27,TRBJ2-1,CASSLWSSDEQFF
TRBV6-8,TRBJ2-1,CASSQTPAGSYNEQFF
TRBV6-5,TRBJ1-2,CASSYRDSAYGYTF
TRBV19,TRBJ2-7,CASSIGSGTSYEQYF
TRBV19,TRBJ1-4,CASSPLGPNEKLFF
TRBV12-3/TRBV12-4,TRBJ1-2,CASSFSGGGFGYTF
TRBV20-1,TRBJ2-3,CSAHDFRGGTDTQYF
TRBV7-2,TRBJ1-5,CASSLHSSSNQPQHF
TRBV7-8,TRBJ2-2,CASSSAIANTGELFF
TRBV25-1,TRBJ2-7,CASSDLLTGTYEQYF
TRBV5-6,TRBJ2-5,CASSLERQTRTQYF
TRBV19,TRBJ2-7,CASSMSREGLAEQYF
TRBV7-3,TRBJ2-4,CASSPSVSLAKNIQYF
TRBV12-3/TRBV12-4,TRBJ1-5,CASSLYANSNQPQHF
TRBV2,TRBJ2-1,CASSEDRGENEQFF
TRBV3-1,TRBJ2-7,CASSQSFRDRFRYEQYF
TRBV7-8,TRBJ2-5,CASSLPTSGGLKETQYF
TRBV27,TRBJ1-1,CASSLLGGAHTEAFF